The text below deals with one T cell receptor (beta chain). The CDR3 totals 15 residues. CDR1 and CDR2 from the germline V gene are MDHEN and SYDVKM. Trimming pared 2 bases from V and 13 bases from J, leaving 18 bases between. As originally analysed: Reference gene primer amplification yielded estimated nucleated cell counts. Produced via immunoSEQ multiplex PCR; TCRdb's table is partial and in-frame only. That table supplies the V and J calls and clone size; D and trimming were determined from the DNA. The repertoire holds some 130,000 clones, around 73% seen once, with about 10% in the top ten. These data come from a study of blood T cell repertoires in COVID-19. The wider study: COVID-19 samples from acute and convalescent phases originated in the United States, Italy and Spain. Nucleic acid was either cDNA or gDNA, and it came from T cells, B-cell-depleted T cells, or PBMCs.

This sequence originates from a man aged 55 to 70 who had recovered from COVID-19. The genes are TRBV28 and TRBJ1-6; the D gene is possibly TRBD1 (5 bases). Sequences were obtained from peripheral blood. CDR3 amino acids: CASSLTDSTLRPLHF. CDR3 DNA: TGTGCCAGCAGTTTAACCGACAGCACACTGCGCCCCCTCCACTTT.